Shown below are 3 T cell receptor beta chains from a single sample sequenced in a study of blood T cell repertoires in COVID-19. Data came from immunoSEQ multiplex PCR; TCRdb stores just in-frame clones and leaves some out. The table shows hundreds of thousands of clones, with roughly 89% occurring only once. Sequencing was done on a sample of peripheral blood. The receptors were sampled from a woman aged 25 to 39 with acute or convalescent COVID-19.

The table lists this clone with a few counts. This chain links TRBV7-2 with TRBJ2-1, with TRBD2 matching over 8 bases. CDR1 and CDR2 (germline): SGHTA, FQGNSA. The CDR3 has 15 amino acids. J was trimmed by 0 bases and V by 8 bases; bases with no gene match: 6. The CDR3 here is CASGAGASSYNEQFF. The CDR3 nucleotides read TGTGCCAGCGGAGCGGGGGCTAGCTCCTACAATGAGCAGTTCTTC.

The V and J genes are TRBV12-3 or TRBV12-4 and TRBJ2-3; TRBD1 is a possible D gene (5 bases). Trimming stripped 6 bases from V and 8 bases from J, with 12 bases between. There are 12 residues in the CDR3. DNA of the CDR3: TGTGCCAGCAGCGACGACAGAAGTACGCAGTATTTT. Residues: CASSDDRSTQYF.

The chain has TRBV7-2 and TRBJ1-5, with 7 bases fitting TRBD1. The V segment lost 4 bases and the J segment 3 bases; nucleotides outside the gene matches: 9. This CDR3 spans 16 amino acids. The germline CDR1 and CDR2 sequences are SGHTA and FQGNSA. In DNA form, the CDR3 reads TGTGCCAGCAGCTCGTTGACAGGGCCTCACAATCAGCCCCAGCATTTT. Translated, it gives CASSSLTGPHNQPQHF.